This T cell receptor beta chain comes out of a study of OX40 agonist ivuxolimab in advanced cancers. For the wider study: Ivuxolimab, which targeted the costimulatory receptor OX40 (CD134), was an agonistic, fully human IgG2 monoclonal antibody. Intravenous ivuxolimab was administered to patients every 2 weeks at six dose levels: 0.01, 0.1, 0.3, 1.5, 3 and 10 mg/kg. Of the approximately 50 dose-escalation patients, hepatocellular carcinoma was present in about 19, melanoma in approximately 15, renal cell carcinoma in 9 and head and neck cancer in 9. In the dose-escalation cohort, approximately 82% of patients were male, and the mean age was approximately 60 years with a range of roughly 23 to 79. Patients were allowed to have had prior anti-PD-1, anti-PD-L1 or anti-CTLA-4 therapy, and around 37% of the dose-escalation patients had previously received checkpoint inhibitors. Partial responses were achieved by three dose-escalation patients, of whom one had hepatocellular carcinoma and two had cutaneous melanoma. Peripheral TCRbeta sequencing was intended to test whether TCR sequence diversity was altered and clonal T-cell expansion was caused by ivuxolimab. The monotherapy dose-escalation portion (N = 52 patients) of the phase I ivuxolimab trial is reported in the paper. What the study reported, not specific to this receptor: At doses of 0.1 to 3.0 mg/kg, clonal expansion of both CD4+ and CD8+ blood T cells was observed from baseline to week 6. Partial responders in the 0.1-3.0 mg/kg groups had among the lowest normalized peripheral clonal expansion, especially among CD8+ T cells. After ivuxolimab, more expanded clones were found on average in CD8+ T cells than in CD4+ T cells. Low levels of normalized T-cell clonal expansion were also seen in some patients who did not respond. Which antigens the clonally expanded peripheral T cells were specific for was not determined.

The trial excluded patients who had a history of autoimmune disease or were on systemic immunosuppression. Peripheral blood for TCR sequencing was drawn from every dose cohort at baseline, at cycle 4 day 1 and at cycle 7 day 1. Samples were obtained from an open-label, multicenter, first-in-human phase I dose-escalation trial of ivuxolimab. The trial enrolled adults with locally advanced or metastatic head and neck squamous cell, hepatocellular, melanoma or renal cell carcinoma. Before TCR sequencing, CD4+ T cells and CD8+ T cells from peripheral blood were sorted into separate populations. As regards this clone: The clone's antigen remains unknown. Base qualities are not provided; no much larger clone lies one nucleotide away.

For sequencing of the TCRbeta CDR3 region, genomic DNA was extracted from the sorted cells. TCRbeta CDR3 regions were sequenced using the immunoSEQ Assay. TCRdb limited this immuneACCESS table to in-frame rearrangements with V and J called. A share of clones is missing; checked studies link under half to unresolved V genes, and the rest is unexplained. This sample lists about 22,000 clones; 84% were detected once. Approximately 35% of the sample belongs to the ten largest clones. This clonotype was obtained from an adult with an advanced solid tumor such as melanoma, head and neck, liver or kidney cancer. The starting material was CD4+ or CD8+ T cells sorted from blood, obtained in a trial of the OX40 agonist ivuxolimab.

The CDR3 corresponds to CASSLGDTSNQPQHF. The DNA reads TGTGCCAGCAGCTTAGGAGACACTAGCAATCAGCCCCAGCATTTT. The chain was built from TRBV7-3 and TRBJ1-5; no D gene is confidently identified. From a lookup of the germline V gene, CDR1 and CDR2 are SGHTA and FQGTGA. Trimming takes 2 bases from V and 0 bases from J, and the germline ends sit 8 bases apart. Including the terminal cysteine and phenylalanine, the CDR3 comprises 15 residues. Only the CDR3 region is kept as DNA, spanning 45 bases read in frame from base 1.